This entry lists 2 T cell receptor beta chains sequenced from one sample in a study of T-cell reconstitution after alpha-beta-depleted transplantation in children. It was with unique molecular identifiers that the TCRbeta library was prepared. TCRdb fed the PCR reads into MiXCR, producing one record per CDR3 protein. Counted here are some 220,000 distinct CDR3 sequences, about a tenth occurring once; the ten biggest clones make up approximately 28%. This specimen was PBMCs, taken before TCRalphabeta/CD19-depleted stem cell transplant. These receptors were obtained from a child younger than two with acute myeloid leukemia, due to receive a stem cell transplant.

The sample holds many counts of this clonotype. The chain recombines TRBV5-1 with TRBJ2-5; D gene unclear. The length of the CDR3 is 14 residues. CDR1 is SGHRS and CDR2 is YFSETQ in the germline V gene. V shed 0 bases and J shed 5 bases, with 11 bases lying between them. The CDR3, as DNA: TGCGCCAGCAGCTTGGCGTTCGGGCAGGAGACCCAGTACTTC. Protein product: CASSLAFGQETQYF. The complete variable domain, with remaining parts taken from reference TRBV5-1 and TRBJ2-5, reads KAGVTQTPRYLIKTRGQQVTLSCSPISGHRSVSWYQQTPGQGLQFLFEYFSETQRNKGNFPGRFSGRQFSNSRSEMNVSTLELGDSALYLCASSLAFGQETQYFGPGTRLLVL.

This clonotype occurred many times. The chain combines TRBV9 with TRBJ1-4; no firm D call. V lost 4 bases to trimming and J lost 5 bases, with 15 bases between them. The germline CDR1 and CDR2 sequences are SGDLS and YYNGEE. The CDR3 has 15 residues. CDR3 residues: CASSPRGSLNEKLFF. CDR3 bases: TGTGCCAGCAGCCCGAGAGGGAGCTTAAATGAAAAACTGTTTTTT.